The 11 T cell receptor beta chains below were found in one sample sequenced in a study of shared clonotypes between healthy human individuals. The data were produced by immunoSEQ multiplex PCR, yet TCRdb's version contains in-frame clones alone and is incomplete. The sample yields about 680,000 clones, around 73% seen once. Source material: memory CD4+ T cells sorted from blood. Noted subset: CD45RA-negative fraction. Receptors were obtained from a woman between 25 and 40 years old in good health.

The chain combines TRBV27 with TRBJ2-1, with 12 bases lining up with TRBD2. The CDR3 contains 15 residues. Germline-derived CDR1 and CDR2 are MNHEY and SMNVEV (reference sequence). V was pared by 2 bases and J by 9 bases, with 5 bases of the junction left unmatched. CDR3 nucleotide sequence: TGTGCCAGCAGTTTAAGACTAGCGGGAGTCTCTGAGCAGTTCTTC. Translated, it gives CASSLRLAGVSEQFF.

The chain couples TRBV28 to TRBJ2-3; 7 bases are shared with TRBD2. The CDR3 is 13 residues long. Germline V lookup: CDR1 MDHEN, CDR2 SYDVKM. CDR3 residues: CATRASGLGTQYF. In DNA, the CDR3 is TGTGCTACTCGGGCTAGCGGACTAGGTACGCAGTATTTT.

This rearrangement joins TRBV27 to TRBJ1-5; possible D gene TRBD1, 6 bases. The CDR3 is made up of 19 amino acids. Germline CDR1 MNHEY, CDR2 SMNVEV (reference sequence). V was shortened by 3 bases and J by 3 bases, with 24 bases between the two germline ends. The CDR3 loop is CASSFRVGRGGVPNQPQHF. The CDR3, as DNA: TGTGCCAGCAGTTTCCGCGTAGGCAGGGGAGGGGTACCCAATCAGCCCCAGCATTTT.

CDR3 sequence reads: CASSPTSGASTGELFF. Written as DNA, the CDR3 is TGCGCCAGCAGCCCAACTAGCGGAGCTTCGACCGGGGAGCTGTTTTTT. The chain has TRBV5-1 and TRBJ2-2, with TRBD2 matching 8 bases. CDR1 SGHRS and CDR2 YFSETQ come from the germline V gene. This CDR3 contains 16 residues. V trimming: 4 bases; J trimming: 5 bases; junction bases outside the gene matches: 10.

The CDR3 DNA follows: TGTGCCAGCAGTGAACGGGGCGGGAGGGTGGCCTACGAGCAGTACTTC. This sequence encodes CASSERGGRVAYEQYF. This sequence joins TRBV6-1 and TRBJ2-7; 9 positions match TRBD2. CDR1 and CDR2 (germline): MNHNS, SASEGT. V gave up 2 bases and J gave up 2 bases; unmatched junction bases: 7. The CDR3 runs 16 residues.

The chain recombines TRBV7-5 with TRBJ2-7; the D segment call TRBD1 is taken from the table without a DNA check. TRBV7-5 is termed a pseudogene. This CDR3 has 13 amino acids. The CDR3 protein is CASSLQVSYEQYF. The CDR3 region has the DNA TGTGCCAGCAGCTTGCAGGTTTCCTACGAGCAGTACTTC.

The chain uses TRBV2 and TRBJ2-1; 10 bases are shared with TRBD2. Germline trimming cut 6 bases from V and 6 bases from J; bases unmatched to any gene: 8. Germline CDR1 SNHLY, CDR2 FYNNEI. CDR3 length: 15 residues. For the CDR3, the DNA is TGTGCCAGCAGCTTCAGGGCTAGCGGGAGCAATGAGCAGTTCTTC. Translated, it gives CASSFRASGSNEQFF.

CDR3 in DNA: TGTGCCAGCAGCAGCCTAGCGGGCGTGGGTTACGAGCAGTACTTC. Its protein is CASSSLAGVGYEQYF. The V gene is TRBV28, the J gene TRBJ2-7; 8 nucleotides match TRBD2. Germline V gives CDR1 MDHEN, CDR2 SYDVKM. The CDR3 spans 15 residues. J was trimmed by 4 bases and V by 6 bases; bases with no gene match: 11.

V is TRBV28 and J is TRBJ2-7; 13 bases line up with TRBD2. The CDR3 is 15 amino acids. Germline V gene lookup returns CDR1 MDHEN and CDR2 SYDVKM. V shed 5 bases, J shed 4 bases, and the junction held 5 bases outside the gene matches. In nucleotides, the CDR3 is TGTGCCAGCAGTAAGGGACTAGCGGGAATTTACGAGCAGTACTTC. This gives the protein CASSKGLAGIYEQYF. Together with reference TRBV28 and TRBJ2-7, the CDR3 gives the full variable domain: DVKVTQSSRYLVKRTGEKVFLECVQDMDHENMFWYRQDPGLGLRLIYFSYDVKMKEKGDIPEGYSVSREKKERFSLILESASTNQTSMYLCASSKGLAGIYEQYFGPGTRLTVT.

The genes are TRBV29-1 and TRBJ2-7; 12 bases fit TRBD2. V dropped 0 bases and J dropped 3; count of bases not matched to a gene: 3. The CDR3 spans 15 residues. Germline lookup yields CDR1 SQVTM and CDR2 ANQGSEA. The CDR3 DNA sequence: TGCAGCGTTGAAGATGGGGGACTAGCGGGCTACGAGCAGTACTTC. Residues: CSVEDGGLAGYEQYF.

The gene calls are TRBV28 and TRBJ2-7, with D perhaps being TRBD1 or TRBD2 (8 bases each). Trimming shortened V by 5 bases and J by 2 bases, and 28 bases separated the two germline ends. The CDR3 sequence is 19 residues long. Germline CDR1 MDHEN, CDR2 SYDVKM. The CDR3 loop is CASSTQGAIGSGVTYEQYF. CDR3 coding DNA: TGTGCCAGCAGTACCCAGGGGGCGATAGGTAGCGGGGTTACCTACGAGCAGTACTTC.